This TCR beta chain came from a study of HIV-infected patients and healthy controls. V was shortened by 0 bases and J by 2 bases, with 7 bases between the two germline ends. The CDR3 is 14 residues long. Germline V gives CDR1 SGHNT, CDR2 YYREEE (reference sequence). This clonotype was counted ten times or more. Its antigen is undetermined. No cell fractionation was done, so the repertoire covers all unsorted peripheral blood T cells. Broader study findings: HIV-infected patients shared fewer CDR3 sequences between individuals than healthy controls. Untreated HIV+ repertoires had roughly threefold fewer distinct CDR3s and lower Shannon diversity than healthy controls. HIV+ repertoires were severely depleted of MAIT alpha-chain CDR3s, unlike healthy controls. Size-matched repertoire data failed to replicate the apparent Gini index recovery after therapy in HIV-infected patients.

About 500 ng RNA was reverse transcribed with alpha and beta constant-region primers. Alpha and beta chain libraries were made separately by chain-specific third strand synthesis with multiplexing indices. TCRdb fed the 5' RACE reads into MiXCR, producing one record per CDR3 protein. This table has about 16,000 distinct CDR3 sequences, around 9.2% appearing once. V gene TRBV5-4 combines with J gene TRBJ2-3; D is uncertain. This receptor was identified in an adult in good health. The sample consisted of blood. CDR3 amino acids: CASSLGRLTDTQYF. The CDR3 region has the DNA TGTGCCAGCAGCTTGGGGAGACTCACAGATACGCAGTATTTT. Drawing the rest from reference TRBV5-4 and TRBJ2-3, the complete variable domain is ETGVTQSPTHLIKTRGQQVTLRCSSQSGHNTVSWYQQALGQGPQFIFQYYREEENGRGNFPPRFSGLQFPNYSSELNVNALELDDSALYLCASSLGRLTDTQYFGPGTRLTVL.